One sample yielded the 7 T cell receptor beta chains listed below, sequenced in a study of T cells in Graves' hyperthyroidism and ophthalmopathy. What was amplified from RNA transcripts were TCR beta CDR3 regions. With the HTBI primer set, the TCR CDR3 went through a first round of RT-PCR. Using its own MiXCR run on the multiplex PCR reads, TCRdb lists one record per CDR3 protein. The sample has 500,000 to 600,000 distinct CDR3 sequences; just under 20% are singletons. Sequencing was carried out using blood. The receptors were sampled from a man in his forties or fifties with Graves' ophthalmopathy.

Remarks on this clonotype: This could be a read error, since a much larger clone is one nucleotide away. The genes are TRBV7-8 and TRBJ2-2; D gene ambiguous. Germline V gives CDR1 SGHVS, CDR2 FQNEAQ. The length of the CDR3 is 13 residues. V lost 5 bases to trimming and J lost 7 bases, with 11 bases between them. The CDR3 region is CASSPSPYGELFF. The CDR3 nucleotides are TGTGCCAGCAGCCCCTCCCCGTACGGGGAGCTGTTTTTT.

The chain has TRBV7-9 and TRBJ2-5; 7 nucleotides match TRBD2. Unmatched junction bases numbered 3, after V lost 1 base and J lost 13 bases. The germline gives CDR1 SEHNR, CDR2 FQNEAQ (reference sequence). The CDR3 is 11 residues long. As DNA, the CDR3 is TGTGCCAGCAGCTTAGGCGGGAGTTTGTACTTC. This gives the protein CASSLGGSLYF.

V and J are TRBV19 and TRBJ2-2; 10 bases align to TRBD2. J lost 1 base, V lost 9 bases, and 8 bases had no gene match. The CDR3 extends over 16 amino acids. CDR1 LNHDA and CDR2 SQIVND come from the germline V gene (reference sequence). The CDR3 sequence is CASRPRLAGNTGELFF. Here the CDR3 DNA reads TGTGCCAGCAGGCCGCGACTAGCGGGGAACACCGGGGAGCTGTTTTTT.

The chain carries TRBV12-3 or TRBV12-4 and TRBJ2-7, with 8 bases that match TRBD1. Losses at the gene ends were 5 bases for V and 4 bases for J; bases not matched to a gene: 10. CDR3 size: 15 residues. CDR3 bases: TGTGCCAGCAGTCCCGCGGACAGGGAAACATACGAGCAGTACTTC. It is translated as CASSPADRETYEQYF.

This clonotype was found once. The chain employs TRBV5-1 and TRBJ2-6; D may be TRBD2 (6 bases). Trimming shortened V by 4 bases and J by 0 bases, and 14 bases separated the two germline ends. Per the germline V gene, CDR1 is SGHRS and CDR2 is YFSETQ. CDR3 size: 17 residues. The CDR3 sequence: CASSRGMDLSGANVLTF. The CDR3 DNA reads as TGCGCCAGCAGCCGGGGGATGGACCTCTCTGGGGCCAACGTCCTGACTTTC.

The chain recombines TRBV19 with TRBJ2-3, with 8 bases aligning to TRBD1. Trimming took 5 bases from V and 3 from J; bases not matched to a gene: 19. This CDR3 is 19 amino acids long. The germline gives CDR1 LNHDA, CDR2 SQIVND (reference sequence). The CDR3 DNA is TGTGCCAGTAGTGGGCCCCCGGGACAGGCGATATTGACAACAGATACGCAGTATTTT. Translating gives CASSGPPGQAILTTDTQYF.

This clonotype was seen many times. The CDR3 loop reads CASSPRGSGNRETQYF. The CDR3 DNA sequence: TGTGCCAGCAGCCCAAGAGGGTCGGGGAATCGGGAGACCCAGTACTTC. The rearrangement joins TRBV7-9 to TRBJ2-5, with D possibly TRBD2 on 5 matching bases. The CDR3 is 16 amino acids. V was clipped by 5 bases and J by 5 bases, with 21 bases between them. Germline loops: CDR1 SEHNR, CDR2 FQNEAQ (reference sequence).